The sequence of this T cell receptor beta chain was determined in a study of cytomegalovirus exposure and HLA in healthy donors. This CDR3 is 18 amino acids long. The ends lost 0 bases at V and 8 bases at J; junction bases unmatched: 15. Germline V gives CDR1 LGHNA, CDR2 YNFKEQ. PCR used 60 Vbeta primers and 13 Jbeta primers. Assay: immunoSEQ multiplex PCR; the TCRdb copy retains only in-frame clones and omits some. In the table there are about 170,000 clones, 80% to 90% of which are singletons. Sequences were obtained from PBMCs. This sequence joins TRBV4-2 and TRBJ1-4; 7 bases match TRBD1. The sequence was obtained from a male donor in good health and CMV-seronegative. CDR3 sequence reads: CASSQDPGQRSIVEKLFF. In DNA, the CDR3 is TGTGCCAGCAGCCAAGATCCGGGACAGCGGAGTATAGTGGAAAAACTGTTTTTT.